This T cell receptor beta chain was captured by sequencing in a study of T cell changes during pregnancy in multiple sclerosis. This clone was seen repeatedly, ten times or more. Produced via immunoSEQ multiplex PCR; TCRdb's table is partial and in-frame only. The table lists about 27,000 clones, around 86% of them singletons. CDR3 length: 15 amino acids. V lost 7 bases to trimming and J lost 5 bases, with 17 bases between them. CDR1 MNHNS and CDR2 SASEGT come from the germline V gene. The chain uses TRBV6-1 and TRBJ1-4, with D possibly matching TRBD1 (6 bases). The sample here was CD8+ T cells from peripheral blood mononuclear cells, taken in the first trimester of pregnancy. The receptor comes from a female donor in good health, enrolled as a control in a pregnancy study. CDR3 nucleotide sequence: TGTGCCAGCAATTCGTTAGGGGGTACAAATGAAAAACTGTTTTTT. Translating it yields CASNSLGGTNEKLFF.